The next 27 T cell receptor beta chains were all read from a single sample in a study of blood T cell repertoires in COVID-19. Generated by immunoSEQ multiplex PCR, the TCRdb table keeps only in-frame clones and is missing some. Of more than 85,000 clones in the sample, around 73% are singletons; the top ten hold approximately 9.6%. The sequenced sample was peripheral blood. The source is a man aged 60-69 years with active or convalescent COVID-19.

This clone showed up just once. The sample holds other DNA sequences that translate to the same CDR3. The CDR3 spells CASSTGGNTEAFF. CDR3 bases: TGCGCCAGCAGCACAGGCGGGAACACTGAAGCTTTCTTT. The chain employs TRBV5-1 and TRBJ1-1, with D possibly TRBD1 on 5 matching bases. CDR1 SGHRS and CDR2 YFSETQ come from the germline V gene. This CDR3 comprises 13 residues. Trimming shortened V by 4 bases and J by 1 base, and 8 bases separated the two germline ends.

The chain joins TRBV14 to TRBJ2-7; no firm D call. Germline V CDR1 and CDR2: SGHDN, FVKESK. The V and J ends lost 3 bases and 0 bases respectively, with 3 bases between them. CDR3 size: 12 residues. The CDR3 DNA reads TGTGCCAGCAGCCATCACTCCTACGAGCAGTACGTC. It translates to CASSHHSYEQYV.

The rearrangement uses TRBV1 and TRBJ2-7; the table's TRBD1 call for D was not verified on the DNA. TRBV1 is described as a pseudogene. The CDR3 consists of 14 residues. The CDR3 DNA is TGCACCAGCAGCCCCCCAGGGGGCAGGTACGAGCAGTACTTC. Translated, it gives CTSSPPGGRYEQYF.

This clone has only one observation. This chain joins TRBV9 and TRBJ1-3; D is perhaps TRBD1 (5 bases). This CDR3 contains 15 residues. In germline, CDR1 is SGDLS, CDR2 YYNGEE. The ends were cut back, 4 bases at V and 4 bases at J, with 15 bases in the middle. The CDR3, as DNA: TGTGCCAGCAGCCAGACGGGGGGAACGGGAAACACCATATATTTT. Its translation: CASSQTGGTGNTIYF.

J is TRBJ1-4 and V is TRBV29-1; 9 nucleotides align to TRBD1. V dropped 5 bases and J dropped 4; count of bases not matched to a gene: 5. This CDR3 comprises 14 residues. Germline CDR1 is SQVTM and CDR2 is ANQGSEA. The CDR3 coding sequence is TGCAGCGTTTTGGACAGGGGCGGTAATGAAAAACTGTTTTTT. This translates into CSVLDRGGNEKLFF.

The chain combines TRBV30 with TRBJ1-2; D might be TRBD1 (6 bases). The germline V gene encodes CDR1 GTSNPN and CDR2 SVGIG (reference sequence). This CDR3 spans 12 amino acids. The V end lost 5 bases, the J end lost 3 bases, and 10 bases lay between the germline ends. The CDR3 region is CAWAQGHYGYTF. CDR3 nucleotide sequence: TGTGCCTGGGCACAGGGACACTATGGCTACACCTTC.

The gene calls are TRBV5-1 and TRBJ2-2; 10 bases map to TRBD2. V shed 1 base, J shed 4 bases, and the junction held 7 bases outside the gene matches. The V gene's germline CDR1 is SGHRS and CDR2 YFSETQ. The CDR3 spans 17 residues. The CDR3 protein is CASSLSLAGVATGELFF. The CDR3 DNA sequence: TGCGCCAGCAGCTTGAGTCTAGCGGGAGTTGCCACCGGGGAGCTGTTTTTT.

By its share, this clone is medium-sized. This sequence joins TRBV5-1 and TRBJ2-7; TRBD1 matches at 9 bases. This CDR3 region has 15 residues. The V and J ends lost 5 bases and 5 bases, in that order; junction bases with no gene match: 11. CDR1 is SGHRS and CDR2 is YFSETQ in the germline V gene. The CDR3 protein is CASRPPGTGNDEQYF. The CDR3 coding sequence is TGCGCCAGCAGGCCTCCCGGGACAGGGAACGACGAGCAGTACTTC. Variable domain in full (rest from reference TRBV5-1 and TRBJ2-7): KAGVTQTPRYLIKTRGQQVTLSCSPISGHRSVSWYQQTPGQGLQFLFEYFSETQRNKGNFPGRFSGRQFSNSRSEMNVSTLELGDSALYLCASRPPGTGNDEQYFGPGTRLTVT.

This chain links TRBV7-2 with TRBJ2-1; 8 nucleotides match TRBD1. Germline V CDR1 and CDR2: SGHTA, FQGNSA. The CDR3 contains 17 residues. V shed 0 bases, J shed 3 bases, and the junction held 7 bases outside the gene matches. CDR3 residues: CASSLAPGTGIYNEQFF. CDR3 bases: TGTGCCAGCAGCTTAGCGCCAGGGACAGGCATCTACAATGAGCAGTTCTTC. The full variable domain, completed using reference TRBV7-2 and TRBJ2-1, is GAGVSQSPSNKVTEKGKDVELRCDPISGHTALYWYRQSLGQGLEFLIYFQGNSAPDKSGLPSDRFSAERTGGSVSTLTIQRTQQEDSAVYLCASSLAPGTGIYNEQFFGPGTRLTVL.

This clone was seen more than once but under ten times. The genes are TRBV12-3 or TRBV12-4 and TRBJ1-2; D call uncertain. With 1 base removed from V and 4 bases from J, the gap between germline ends came to 4 bases. The CDR3 has 12 residues. For the CDR3, the DNA is TGTGCCAGCAGTTTAGACAGCTATGGCTACACCTTC. Protein product: CASSLDSYGYTF.

The chain has TRBV2 and TRBJ2-7, with D perhaps matching TRBD1 (6 bases). Germline CDR1 SNHLY, CDR2 FYNNEI. This CDR3 spans 12 amino acids. The ends were cut back, 5 bases at V and 2 bases at J, with 7 bases in the middle. CDR3 nucleotides: TGTGCCAGCAGTCGGACAGCCTACGAGCAGTACTTC. Translated: CASSRTAYEQYF. Looking up the rest from reference TRBV2 and TRBJ2-7 gives the full variable domain: EPEVTQTPSHQVTQMGQEVILRCVPISNHLYFYWYRQILGQKVEFLVSFYNNEISEKSEIFDDQFSVERPDGSNFTLKIRSTKLEDSAMYFCASSRTAYEQYFGPGTRLTVT.

This chain connects TRBV5-1 to TRBJ1-3; 7 nucleotides agree with TRBD1. V trimming: 4 bases; J trimming: 4 bases; junction bases outside the gene matches: 5. Germline lookup yields CDR1 SGHRS and CDR2 YFSETQ. The CDR3 spans 14 residues. CDR3 amino acids: CASSRPDRGNTIYF. CDR3 sequence (DNA): TGCGCCAGCAGCCGCCCGGACAGGGGAAACACCATATATTTT.

The chain recombines TRBV29-1 with TRBJ2-1, with 12 bases matching TRBD2. Trimming at V came to 7 bases and at J to 6 bases, leaving 7 bases not matched to a gene. Germline CDR1 and CDR2: SQVTM and ANQGSEA. CDR3 length: 14 residues. The CDR3 reads CSGATSGRLNEQFF. Here the CDR3 DNA reads TGCAGCGGCGCAACTAGCGGGAGGCTCAATGAGCAGTTCTTC.

V gene TRBV5-3 combines with J gene TRBJ2-5, with D possibly being TRBD1 (6 bases). TRBV5-3 has ORF status, its function being uncertain. This CDR3 has 14 residues. The germline V and J ends were trimmed by 4 bases and 4 bases, with 14 bases remaining between them. CDR3 residues: CARSAGAGVETQYF. The CDR3 DNA is TGTGCCAGAAGCGCTGGGGCAGGGGTAGAGACCCAGTACTTC.

V gene TRBV5-1 combines with J gene TRBJ2-5; D not resolved. Trimming removed 4 bases at V and 5 bases at J, with 6 bases between. This CDR3 has 11 residues. From germline, CDR1 is SGHRS and CDR2 YFSETQ. The DNA for the CDR3 is TGCGCCAGCAGCGGAGAGGAGACCCAGTACTTC. Its protein is CASSGEETQYF.

The rearrangement joins TRBV4-1 to TRBJ1-2; D not resolved. V was pared by 5 bases and J by 2 bases, with 15 bases between. The CDR3 is made up of 15 amino acids. CDR1 and CDR2 from the germline V gene are MGHRA and YSYEKL. The CDR3 loop is CASSYRGSPNYGYTF. In DNA, the CDR3 is TGCGCCAGCAGCTACCGGGGAAGCCCCAACTATGGCTACACCTTC.

The chain carries TRBV9 and TRBJ2-2, with D perhaps TRBD2 (5 bases). Looked up from germline, CDR1 is SGDLS and CDR2 is YYNGEE. This CDR3 comprises 17 residues. Trimming removed 0 bases at V and 3 bases at J, with 15 bases between. The CDR3 reads CASSVAWLAVHTGELFF. CDR3 in DNA: TGTGCCAGCAGCGTAGCGTGGCTAGCAGTTCACACCGGGGAGCTGTTTTTT.

This clone was seen only once. The rearrangement joins TRBV14 to TRBJ2-1; D might be TRBD2 (6 bases). Germline V gives CDR1 SGHDN, CDR2 FVKESK. Between the trimmed V and J ends, which lost 1 base and 7 bases, there was a span of 14 bases. CDR3 length: 15 amino acids. CDR3 in DNA: TGTGCCAGCAGCCAAGTTGGACTACCGGGGAATGAGCAGTTCTTC. Residues: CASSQVGLPGNEQFF.

V usage is TRBV24-1 and J usage is TRBJ1-2; D gene unclear. Germline CDR1 is KGHDR and CDR2 is SFDVKD. This CDR3 has 13 residues. V was cut by 1 base and J by 5 bases, with 7 bases left in between. This CDR3 is CATSDFGGYGYTF. The DNA of the CDR3 is TGTGCCACCAGTGATTTCGGAGGGTATGGCTACACCTTC.

The V gene is TRBV11-2, the J gene TRBJ2-1; D is uncertain. V was shortened by 2 bases and J by 10 bases, with 9 bases between the two germline ends. The CDR3 is 12 amino acids. From germline, CDR1 is SGHAT and CDR2 FQNNGV. The CDR3 loop is CASSLIAREQFF. CDR3 sequence (DNA): TGTGCCAGCAGCTTAATCGCGCGGGAGCAGTTCTTC.

CDR3 in DNA: TGTGCCTGGAGTATGAAGAGGGGACTAGCCGTCTACGAGCAGTACTTC. Amino acid sequence: CAWSMKRGLAVYEQYF. V gene TRBV30 combines with J gene TRBJ2-7; TRBD2 aligns across 9 bases. Germline CDR1 is GTSNPN and CDR2 is SVGIG (reference sequence). J lost 3 bases, V lost 2 bases, and 11 bases had no gene match. The CDR3 sequence is 16 residues long.

This clone has a handful of counts. Here the CDR3 reads CASSEGDFTDTQYF. CDR3 in DNA: TGTGCCAGCAGCGAGGGAGATTTCACAGATACGCAGTATTTT. This chain links TRBV9 with TRBJ2-3; tentative D call: TRBD2 (5 bases). The CDR3 is 14 amino acids. Germline V gene data show CDR1 as SGDLS and CDR2 as YYNGEE. Trimming pared 3 bases from V and 2 bases from J, leaving 10 bases between. The complete variable domain, with remaining parts taken from reference TRBV9 and TRBJ2-3, reads DSGVTQTPKHLITATGQRVTLRCSPRSGDLSVYWYQQSLDQGLQFLIQYYNGEERAKGNILERFSAQQFPDLHSELNLSSLELGDSALYFCASSEGDFTDTQYFGPGTRLTVL.

The chain couples TRBV4-3 to TRBJ2-5, with TRBD2 matching 7 bases. The V gene's germline CDR1 is LGHNA and CDR2 YSLEER. The CDR3 runs to 15 residues. After removal of 1 base from V and 5 bases from J, the junction contained 7 bases not matched to a gene. The CDR3 DNA reads TGCGCCAGCAGCCAAGGGGACGCGGGGGATGAGACCCAGTACTTC. This codes for CASSQGDAGDETQYF.

There are a few counts of this clone. This chain connects TRBV5-6 to TRBJ2-5; the match to TRBD2 covers 10 bases. The ends lost 4 bases at V and 2 bases at J; junction bases unmatched: 5. The CDR3 sequence is 15 residues long. In germline, CDR1 is SGHDT, CDR2 YYEEEE. CDR3 sequence: CASSVLAGVQETQYF. In DNA form, the CDR3 reads TGTGCCAGCAGCGTGCTAGCGGGAGTTCAAGAGACCCAGTACTTC.

The chain joins TRBV6-5 to TRBJ2-5; 10 positions match TRBD2. The V segment lost 6 bases and the J segment 5 bases; nucleotides outside the gene matches: 6. The CDR3 is made up of 14 amino acids. Germline V gene data show CDR1 as MNHEY and CDR2 as SVGAGI. The CDR3, as DNA: TGTGCCAGCAGAAAGCGGGAGGGCCGGGAGACCCAGTACTTC. Residues: CASRKREGRETQYF.

CDR3 coding DNA: TGCGCCAGCAGCCAAGATTTTAGGACTAGGGTCGATGAGCAGTTCTTC. Protein product: CASSQDFRTRVDEQFF. The chain couples TRBV4-3 to TRBJ2-1, with TRBD2 identical over 7 bases. V dropped 0 bases and J dropped 8; count of bases not matched to a gene: 10. The CDR3 totals 16 residues. Germline assignment: CDR1 LGHNA and CDR2 YSLEER.

This clone was seen a few times. V and J are TRBV2 and TRBJ2-1; 8 bases align to TRBD1. Germline values: CDR1 SNHLY, CDR2 FYNNEI. The ends lost 6 bases at V and 8 bases at J; junction bases unmatched: 12. The CDR3 totals 15 residues. CDR3 region: CASSQARTGTDEQFF. In nucleotides, the CDR3 is TGTGCCAGCAGCCAGGCTCGGACAGGGACGGATGAGCAGTTCTTC. Based on the CDR3 plus reference TRBV2 and TRBJ2-1, the full variable domain is EPEVTQTPSHQVTQMGQEVILRCVPISNHLYFYWYRQILGQKVEFLVSFYNNEISEKSEIFDDQFSVERPDGSNFTLKIRSTKLEDSAMYFCASSQARTGTDEQFFGPGTRLTVL.